This TCR beta chain was captured in a study of cytomegalovirus exposure and HLA in healthy donors (dated by TCRdb to 2017 to 2019). Regarding the research as a whole: An earlier analysis of about 530 of the donors reported about 280 Gb of sequence data and some 110 million unique TCR beta sequences obtained from approximately 180 million T cells. An earlier analysis of some 500 of the donors used high-throughput TCR beta sequencing to judge whether each TCR beta V gene segment behaved as functional or pseudogenic. The study profiled the T cell repertoires of 550 to 700 subjects by immunosequencing and related them to cytomegalovirus serostatus. Besides the first cohort of approximately 670 subjects, a separate validation cohort made up of roughly 120 different subjects was used. Of the approximately 400 genotyped donors, about 84% fell in the genetic ancestry cluster associated with self-reported Caucasian donors. The study aimed to test whether cataloging public T cell receptors could reveal signatures of past pathogen exposure. Rather than using new phenotypic data, the later analysis identified candidate immune exposures from TCR beta sequences and from how often those sequences occurred across donors. HLA typing included class I and class II loci at four-digit resolution. Genome-wide SNP genotypes for about 65% of the 666 donors were used in a later genetic analysis, which treated that subset as a discovery cohort. Four to six DR-DQ haplotypes were handled as single units for association and clustering, since linkage in the cohort was strong. An early release covering 500 to 750 HLA-typed donors comprised about 300 gigabases of sequencing data and roughly 86 million unique TCR sequences. Typing coverage varied by locus: about 629-640 donors for A, B, C, DRB1 and DQB1; about 520 for DQA1; some 610 for DPA1; approximately 490 for DPB1. A later analysis re-analyzed previously published TCR beta repertoires from 550 to 700 donors and added high-resolution HLA genotyping to study TCR occurrence patterns. All discovery cohort repertoires had been generated on a single sequencing platform. High-throughput TCR immunosequencing, statistical association of individual TCRs with disease status, and machine learning were combined to predict cytomegalovirus infection status. Alongside the repertoire data, information on donor age, sex, ethnicity and CMV serostatus was compiled. Across 398 genotyped donors of the cohort, an average of about 240,000 unique TCR beta nucleotide sequences per donor were sequenced, and roughly a sixth of those sequences were non-productive. Overall study results and their limits: The sequencing pipeline was judged likely to have produced a cluster of highly shared sequence variants as a technical artifact. According to a later genetic analysis, donors in an Asian-associated ancestry cluster had fewer N-insertions in productive TCRs than the roughly 670-donor mean. Specific HLA alleles were associated with 16,951 TCR beta sequences at a false discovery rate of 0.05 in a later analysis. The authors suggested that the approach could potentially be extended to other disease states and immunological phenotypes. In both the original and validation cohorts, the classifier was reported to diagnose cytomegalovirus status with high specificity and sensitivity. Some IMGT-functional V segments, including TRBV6-2 and TRBV6-3, could not be distinguished by the 87-base-pair reads and were therefore excluded. In vitro tests confirmed that three of the cytomegalovirus-associated TCR beta chains recognize cytomegalovirus antigens. Linkage disequilibrium might explain the correlated functional status among segregating V segments, but an unknown experimental factor could not be excluded. In a later analysis, HLA-associated TCR beta chains showed more clonal expansion and lower generation probabilities than non-associated chains that were equally common. Across donors, most TCR sequences were observed very rarely, whereas some public TCRs were present in many individuals. The study listed 164 TCR beta chains as associated with cytomegalovirus. A later genetic analysis associated a missense DCLRE1C variant with V-gene and J-gene trimming of TCR beta chains, and an independent cohort replicated the association. HLA typing was unavailable for some donors at each locus, so association tests used only the typed subset. A later analysis found that TCR association rates varied across HLA loci, with DRB1 alleles showing the most associated TCRs and HLA-C alleles the fewest. Immune exposure information for the cohort was limited to CMV serostatus. This cohort had only TCR beta chains sequenced, and the lack of alpha or paired-chain data limited which features could be detected. The earlier analysis of a few hundred of the donors excluded 15 to 20 rarely observed V segments, including chromosome 9 orphons, because counts were too low. In an earlier analysis of some 640 of the donors, most TCR beta V segments were observed in productive rearrangements about 90% or about 30% of the time, broadly matching IMGT annotations. Sequencing depth was assumed to be roughly uniform across donors in the presence/absence analyses, though that assumption may not hold. When HLA alleles, especially DR and DQ, strongly co-occurred, TCR associations were difficult to assign to individual alleles. Most CMV-associated TCR beta chains appeared to be HLA-restricted in a later analysis, and the HLA associations seemed to be driven largely by CMV exposure. A further reported finding was that TCR beta sequences accurately predicted the HLA-A and HLA-B alleles for most subjects in the first cohort. According to a later analysis, parvovirus B19, influenza, CMV and Epstein-Barr virus appeared linked to several top co-occurrence clusters.

The cohort consisted of approximately 670 healthy bone marrow donors. At the time of sampling, every cohort member was nominally healthy, though immune exposures that went unrecorded were likely present. The donor was CMV seronegative and belonged to the group of 380 or so seronegative cohort members. A peripheral blood sample was provided by each donor, and peripheral blood mononuclear cells were used for TCR beta sequencing. The Qiagen DNeasy Blood Extraction Kit was used to extract genomic DNA from the blood cell samples. Library creation used the immunoSEQ multiplex PCR assay. The multiplex PCR relied on a mix of 60 forward primers for TCR Vbeta segments and 13 reverse primers for TCR Jbeta segments. A multiplex PCR assay on genomic DNA amplified the CDR3 region of rearranged TCR beta genes. The Illumina HiSeq System was used to sequence the amplified TCR beta libraries as 87-base-pair reads. On the authors' methods: In a later analysis, around 80 million unique TCR beta chains were counted across the roughly 670 repertoires, and around 10 million of these chains were shared by at least two donors. Raw reads were error-corrected and collapsed into unique sequences with a nearest-neighbor algorithm that merged closely related sequences to remove PCR and sequencing errors. CDR3 sequences were aligned to IMGT reference sequences to assign V, D and J gene segments. For a sequence to be retained, a match of at least six nucleotides was required to both a V gene segment and a J gene segment. Rearrangements were classified as productive when the CDR3 lacked stop codons and remained in frame with V and J, and all other rearrangements were classified as non-productive. Following IMGT convention, CDR3 was defined as the stretch from the second conserved V-encoded cysteine to the conserved J-encoded phenylalanine. Sequences without an unambiguous match to a single V gene segment were excluded from the earlier analysis of about 600 of the donors. An earlier analysis of about 590 of the donors classified V segments as functional when productive rearrangements were above 56.7% and as segregating when the standard deviation between donors was above 5%. A statistical classification framework was developed to diagnose cytomegalovirus status using the catalog of TCR beta chain sequences. In a later analysis, TCR nucleotide sequences were compared against IMGT/GENE-DB human TR gene sequences so that V and J genes could be assigned. The TCRdist pipeline was used in a later analysis to assign CDR3 sequences and most-parsimonious VDJ recombination scenarios. In a later analysis, every TCR beta chain was defined by the combination of its CDR3 amino acid sequence and its V-gene family, and reads without a unique V-gene family were dropped. To address suspected cross-contamination and a sequencing artifact, a later analysis removed some 620 highly shared, low-generation-probability nucleotide sequences. A later analysis calculated a clonal expansion index for each public chain from normalized within-repertoire ranks of inferred template counts. A later analysis computed generation probabilities with a VDJ recombination model fitted to out-of-frame rearrangements, and checked the results against IGoR. In a later analysis, hypergeometric tests were used to score TCR-TCR, TCR-HLA and TCR-CMV co-occurrence, with a repertoire-size bias correction applied to TCR pairs. A later analysis estimated false discovery rates by permuting HLA or CMV assignments 20 times. In a later analysis, co-occurring TCRs were grouped using DBSCAN, and TCRdist sequence similarity was added for clustering within HLA-allele-positive subsets. Co-occurrence clustering excluded repertoires with fewer than 30,000 or more than 120,000 public chains, plus five with anomalous nucleotide sharing. TCRdb's version of the immuneACCESS table is confined to in-frame rearrangements and falls short of the full clone set. An unresolved V gene accounts for under half of the shortfall where checked; the remainder is of unknown origin. From that table come the V and J calls and clone size; the DNA was used to work out D and trimming. The sample table contains a few hundred thousand clones; only one count was recorded for about 74% of them. Of the sample, approximately 1.9% falls within the top ten clones.

For this chain, trimming is 0 bases at the V end and 6 bases at the J end, and the number of junction bases without a gene match is 8. From the germline V gene (reference sequence), CDR1 is GTSNPN and CDR2 is SVGIG. The CDR3, from cysteine to phenylalanine, totals 15 residues. Only the CDR3 part of the read is kept: 45 bases, read in frame from the first base. To note about this clone: Which antigen it targets is not known. No much larger clone exists at a distance of one base, and base qualities are not known.

This clonotype was sampled from a woman in her thirties in good health and CMV-seronegative. The chain is made from TRBV30 and TRBJ2-1; a stretch of 7 junction bases matches TRBD1. What was sequenced was PBMCs. The nucleotide sequence is TGTGCCTGGAGTGTGAGACAGGGTTATAGCAATGAGCAGTTCTTC. Translated, this is CAWSVRQGYSNEQFF.